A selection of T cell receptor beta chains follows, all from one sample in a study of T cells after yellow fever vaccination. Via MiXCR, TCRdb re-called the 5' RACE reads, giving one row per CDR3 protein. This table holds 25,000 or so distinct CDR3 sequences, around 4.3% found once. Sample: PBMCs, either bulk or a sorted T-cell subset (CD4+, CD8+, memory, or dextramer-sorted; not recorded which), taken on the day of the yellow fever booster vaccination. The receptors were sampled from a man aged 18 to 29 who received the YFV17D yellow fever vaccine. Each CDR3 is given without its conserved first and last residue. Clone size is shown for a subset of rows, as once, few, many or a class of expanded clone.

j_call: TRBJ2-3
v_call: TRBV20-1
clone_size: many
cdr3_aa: SASVGRGDNTQY

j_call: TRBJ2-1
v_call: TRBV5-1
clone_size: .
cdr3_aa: ASSAELFSYNEQF

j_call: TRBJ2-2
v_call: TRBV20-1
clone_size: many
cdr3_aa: SARMPGQGYTGELF

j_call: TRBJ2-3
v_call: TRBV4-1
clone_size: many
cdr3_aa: ASSLSPGAPLGSTDTQY

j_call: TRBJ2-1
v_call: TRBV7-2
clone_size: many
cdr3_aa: ASSQIGLGVGEQF

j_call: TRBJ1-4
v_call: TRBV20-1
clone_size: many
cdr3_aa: SATPGQGAEKLF

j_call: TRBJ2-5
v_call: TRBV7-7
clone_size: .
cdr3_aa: ASSPLGGLVGETQY

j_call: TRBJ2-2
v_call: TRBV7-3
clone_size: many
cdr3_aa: ASSPGTPNTGELF

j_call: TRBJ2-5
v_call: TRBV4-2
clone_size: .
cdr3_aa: ASSQDYGGAETQY

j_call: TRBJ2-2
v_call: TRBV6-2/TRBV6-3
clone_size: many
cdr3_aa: ASSFKVGTATGELF

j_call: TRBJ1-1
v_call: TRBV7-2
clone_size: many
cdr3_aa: ASSLVQGGFEAF

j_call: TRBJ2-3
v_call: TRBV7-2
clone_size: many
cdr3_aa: ASSLRPPSTDTQY

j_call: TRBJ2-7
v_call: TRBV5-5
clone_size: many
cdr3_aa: ASSPSPGTGITYEQY

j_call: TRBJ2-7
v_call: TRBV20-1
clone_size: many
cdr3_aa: SALAGGSSYEQY

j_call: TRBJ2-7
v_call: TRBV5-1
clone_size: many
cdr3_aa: ASSLDPGQSEQY

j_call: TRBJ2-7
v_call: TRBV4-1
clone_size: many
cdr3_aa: ASSQVDRGRAYEQY

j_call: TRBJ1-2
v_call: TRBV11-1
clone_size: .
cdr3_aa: ASSLGWQDYGYT

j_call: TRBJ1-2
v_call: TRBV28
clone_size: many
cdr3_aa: ASSLSEYGYT

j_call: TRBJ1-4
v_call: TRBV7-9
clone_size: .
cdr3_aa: ASSLTGTSNEKLF

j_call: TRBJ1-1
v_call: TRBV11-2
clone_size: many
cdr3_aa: ASSNIRTVGDS

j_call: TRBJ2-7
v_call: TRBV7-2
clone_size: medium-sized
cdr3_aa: ASSLGLSSYEQY

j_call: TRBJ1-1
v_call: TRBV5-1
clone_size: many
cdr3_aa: ASGPDRTNTEAF

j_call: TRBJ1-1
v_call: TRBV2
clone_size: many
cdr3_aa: ASSESGRGAPEAF

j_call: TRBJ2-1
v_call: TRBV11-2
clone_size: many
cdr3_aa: ASSHGTSTFYEQF

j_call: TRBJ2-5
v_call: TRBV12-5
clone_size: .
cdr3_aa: ASGLVLSGLGGETQY

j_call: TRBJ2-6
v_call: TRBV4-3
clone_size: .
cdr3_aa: ASSQDPGQGSGANVLT

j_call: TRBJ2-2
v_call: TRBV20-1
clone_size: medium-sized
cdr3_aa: SARDPQREIGELF

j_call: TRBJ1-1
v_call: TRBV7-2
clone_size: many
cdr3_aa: ASSLGVGNTEAF

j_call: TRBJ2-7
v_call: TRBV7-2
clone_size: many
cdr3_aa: ASSSYRGRNEQY

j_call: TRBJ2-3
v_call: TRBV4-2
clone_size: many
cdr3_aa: ASSQEGGGVDTQY

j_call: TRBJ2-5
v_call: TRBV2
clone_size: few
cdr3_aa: ASSGFGETQY

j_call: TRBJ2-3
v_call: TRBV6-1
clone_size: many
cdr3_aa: ASSEERGGTDTQY

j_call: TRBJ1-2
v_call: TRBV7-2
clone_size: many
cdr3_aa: ASSPYEGRRGYT

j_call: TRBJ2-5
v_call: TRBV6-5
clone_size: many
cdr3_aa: ASSYRQGKGETQY

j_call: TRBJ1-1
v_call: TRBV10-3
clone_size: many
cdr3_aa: AISDRQLNTEAF

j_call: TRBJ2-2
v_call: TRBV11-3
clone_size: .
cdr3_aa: ASSLEQVETNTGELF

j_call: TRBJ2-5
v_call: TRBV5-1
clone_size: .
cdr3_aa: ASSLVGLKETQY